This T cell receptor beta chain was captured in a study of T-cell memory formation after mild COVID-19. Libraries for TCRalpha and TCRbeta carried sample barcodes and unique molecular identifiers via 5'RACE. One entry per CDR3 protein results from TCRdb running MiXCR on the 5' RACE reads. The repertoire holds about 55,000 distinct CDR3 sequences, with 8% to 10% as singletons. Trimming at V came to 6 bases and at J to 2 bases, leaving 6 bases not matched to a gene. The CDR3 sequence is 16 residues long. Germline CDR1 and CDR2: KGHDR and SFDVKD. A note on this clonotype: Its specificity is unknown.

Overall study findings and caveats: Clones that contracted clustered mainly in CM and EM if CD4+ and in EMRA if CD8+.

The V and J genes are TRBV24-1 and TRBJ2-2, with 9 bases that match TRBD2. This clonotype was sampled from a young man who had mild COVID-19 (a few samples of this study predate the infection). Cell type and time point are not known. Sequencing input: PBMCs or a T cell subset sorted from them (not recorded which). The CDR3 region is CATSPSTSGNTGELFF. The CDR3, as DNA: TGTGCCACCAGTCCCTCGACTAGCGGTAACACCGGGGAGCTGTTTTTT.